This T cell receptor beta chain was found in a study of shared T cell receptors in the human thymus. The junction had 7 bases not matched to a gene; V was cut back by 2 bases and J by 2 bases. CDR3 length: 16 amino acids. Looked up from germline, CDR1 is MNHEY and CDR2 is SMNVEV (reference sequence). Clones were sequenced by immunoSEQ multiplex PCR, and TCRdb holds only the in-frame ones, with some missing. The sample contains hundreds of thousands of clones, 88% of which appear only once. This sample also appeared in a second study, on human thymus T cells. In that study: Having surgery to correct congenital heart defects, healthy Finnish infants acted as the donors. From resections taken during corrective heart surgery, the thymus tissue was obtained. Thymic as well as blood repertoires seemed to favor certain V and J genes unevenly. Related studies noted strongly shared thymic repertoires across unrelated people.

The receptor was derived from a boy in the first two years of life with a congenital heart defect. The chain employs TRBV27 and TRBJ2-7; 9 bases match TRBD1. Input material: thymocytes. Here the CDR3 reads CASSLRPGQGAYEQYF. The CDR3 DNA follows: TGTGCCAGCAGTTTACGACCGGGACAGGGCGCCTACGAGCAGTACTTC.